The present entry profiles one TCR beta chain with its context. Regions amplified from RNA transcripts were the TCR beta CDR3 regions. Researchers ran a first-round RT-PCR on the TCR CDR3 using the HTBI primer set. Via MiXCR, TCRdb re-called the multiplex PCR reads, giving one row per CDR3 protein. In the table there are 620,000 or so distinct CDR3 sequences, more than 12% of which are singletons. The sample originates from a study of T cells in Graves' hyperthyroidism and ophthalmopathy. Sequencing input: blood. This TCR came from a woman between 45 and 60 years old with Graves' ophthalmopathy.

The CDR3 protein is CASSQPSGGFTGELFF. Written as DNA, the CDR3 is TGTGCCAGCAGTCAGCCGTCAGGGGGCTTCACCGGGGAGCTGTTTTTT. This chain joins TRBV6-1 and TRBJ2-2, with 8 bases fitting TRBD1. The CDR3 has 16 residues. V gave up 5 bases and J gave up 4 bases; unmatched junction bases: 9. Germline loops: CDR1 MNHNS, CDR2 SASEGT.